Sequencing of this T cell receptor beta chain was carried out in a study of T-cell memory formation after mild COVID-19. General study results and limits: Some clones that responded were present in memory (sampled pre-infection), which suggests cross-reactive memory joined. CD4/CD8 balance held among clones contracting day 15 to 85, and later expanders leaned CD4+. Nothing confirmed that second-wave clones peaking on day 37 were specific for SARS-CoV-2.

The table lists this clonotype with a few counts. The antigen is not known. Trimming removed 5 bases from V and 4 bases from J; junction bases left unmatched: 5. This CDR3 contains 14 residues. Per germline, CDR1 SNHLY and CDR2 FYNNEI. Constant-segment-primed 5'RACE gave TCR alpha and TCR beta cDNA libraries with sample barcodes and UMIs. TCRdb independently ran MiXCR on the 5' RACE reads; one entry per CDR3 protein. This sample has around 200,000 distinct CDR3 sequences, with around 8.8% found just once. The chain couples TRBV2 to TRBJ1-5, with 7 bases aligning to TRBD1. Source material: PBMCs or a T cell subset sorted from them (not recorded which). The TCR comes from a man younger than 35 who had mild COVID-19 (a few samples of this study predate the infection). Cell type and time point are not known. Here the CDR3 reads CASSQGRGNQPQHF. In DNA form, the CDR3 reads TGTGCCAGCAGTCAGGGCAGGGGGAATCAGCCCCAGCATTTT.